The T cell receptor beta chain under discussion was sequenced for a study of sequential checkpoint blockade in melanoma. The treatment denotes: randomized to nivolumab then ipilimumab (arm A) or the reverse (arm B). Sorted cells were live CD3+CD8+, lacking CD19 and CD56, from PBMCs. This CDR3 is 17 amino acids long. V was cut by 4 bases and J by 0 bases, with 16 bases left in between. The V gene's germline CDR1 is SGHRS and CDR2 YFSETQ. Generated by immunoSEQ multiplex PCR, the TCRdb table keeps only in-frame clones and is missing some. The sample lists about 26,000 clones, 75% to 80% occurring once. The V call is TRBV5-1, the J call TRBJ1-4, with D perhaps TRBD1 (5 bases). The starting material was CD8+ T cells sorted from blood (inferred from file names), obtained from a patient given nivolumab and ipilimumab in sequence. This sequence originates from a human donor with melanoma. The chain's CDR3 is CASSPLKGFATNEKLFF. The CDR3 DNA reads TGCGCCAGCAGCCCATTAAAGGGGTTTGCAACTAATGAAAAACTGTTTTTT.